These 21 T cell receptor beta chains came from one sample sequenced in a study of T cell repertoires in cytomegalovirus infection. Each CDR3 protein gets one entry after TCRdb re-called the reads with MiXCR. The data hold more than 140,000 distinct CDR3 sequences, with 5.5% to 7% observed a single time. Sequencing was performed on PBMCs. The receptors derive from a human donor in good health (CMV status not recorded). Some clones in this sample may be carry-over from other donors' samples.

The V call is TRBV20-1, the J call TRBJ1-4, with TRBD1 matching over 7 bases. V gave up 5 bases and J gave up 4 bases; unmatched junction bases: 4. This CDR3 comprises 13 residues. Germline lookup yields CDR1 DFQATT and CDR2 SNEGSKA (reference sequence). The CDR3 spells CSAFRDSNEKLFF. CDR3 nucleotide sequence: TGCAGTGCTTTCCGGGACAGTAATGAAAAACTGTTTTTT.

At least ten counts were recorded for this clonotype. The V and J genes are TRBV6-2 or TRBV6-3 and TRBJ2-3; tentative D call: TRBD2 (6 bases). Germline CDR1 reads MNHEY; CDR2 reads SVGEGT. This CDR3 has 13 amino acids. The V gene lost 6 bases and the J gene lost 4 bases, with 11 bases spanning the gap. In nucleotides, the CDR3 is TGTGCCAGCAGAACGGGACTTCCAGATACGCAGTATTTT. Translation: CASRTGLPDTQYF.

Many counts were recorded for this clonotype. The chain links TRBV7-8 to TRBJ2-7; 9 positions agree with TRBD1. Germline assignment: CDR1 SGHVS and CDR2 FQNEAQ. Trimming cost V 5 bases and J 11 bases; bases outside gene matches: 4. The CDR3 has 11 residues. CDR3: CASSHDRGEYF. The DNA for the CDR3 is TGTGCCAGCAGCCACGACAGGGGGGAGTACTTC.

This clonotype was observed many times. The chain is built from TRBV20-1 and TRBJ1-4, with D unclear. Per germline, CDR1 DFQATT and CDR2 SNEGSKA (reference sequence). The CDR3 has 13 residues. V gave up 3 bases and J gave up 7 bases, with 12 bases separating them. CDR3 protein: CSASDVRGEKLFF. The CDR3 DNA reads TGCAGTGCTAGTGACGTTCGGGGTGAAAAACTGTTTTTT.

This clonotype has ten or more counts. The chain combines TRBV7-2 with TRBJ2-1; D gene uncertain. V dropped 1 base and J dropped 11 bases, with 6 bases sitting between them. The CDR3 is 11 residues long. Germline loops: CDR1 SGHTA, CDR2 FQGNSA. The CDR3 sequence is CASSLVLQQFF. Written as DNA, the CDR3 is TGTGCCAGCAGCTTAGTGCTCCAGCAGTTCTTC.

There are a few counts of this clonotype. The chain has TRBV5-1 and TRBJ1-1; the D is unclear. Trimming left V 1 base short and J 0 bases short, with 10 bases between. This CDR3 is built from 15 residues. The germline V gene has CDR1 SGHRS and CDR2 YFSETQ. The CDR3 here is CASSLWIGMNTEAFF. As DNA, the CDR3 is TGCGCCAGCAGCTTGTGGATAGGGATGAACACTGAAGCTTTCTTT.

At least ten counts were recorded for this clonotype. Sequence at one end of the junction differs from germline and may be a read error. The chain recombines TRBV7-3 with TRBJ1-1; 9 nucleotides match TRBD1. Germline V gene lookup returns CDR1 SGHTA and CDR2 FQGTGA. The CDR3 is 14 residues long. CDR3 residues: CASSVTGGRTEAFF. The CDR3, as DNA: TGTGCCAGCAGCGTAACAGGGGGCAGGACTGAAGCTTTCTTT.

This chain links TRBV4-1 with TRBJ1-3; D is uncertain. Trimming took off 4 bases at V and 0 bases at J, with 13 bases between the two ends. The CDR3 covers 16 residues. CDR1 is MGHRA, CDR2 YSYEKL, per germline. CDR3 sequence: CASSREGRSSGNTIYF. CDR3 nucleotide sequence: TGCGCCAGCAGCCGGGAAGGACGGAGCTCTGGAAACACCATATATTTT.

This clonotype is deemed medium-sized. The chain carries TRBV6-5 and TRBJ1-1; D perhaps matches TRBD1 (5 bases). V was cut by 0 bases and J by 7 bases, with 9 bases left in between. This CDR3 comprises 13 residues. Germline-derived CDR1 and CDR2 are MNHEY and SVGAGI. In DNA form, the CDR3 reads TGTGCCAGCAGTTACTCTTGGGGGAATGAAGCTTTCTTT. Residues: CASSYSWGNEAFF.

A few counts support this clonotype. The chain combines TRBV9 with TRBJ2-7; TRBD2 aligns across 15 bases. CDR3 length: 16 amino acids. V lost 3 bases, J lost 3 bases, and 4 bases stayed unmatched. Per the germline V gene, CDR1 is SGDLS and CDR2 is YYNGEE. The DNA for the CDR3 is TGTGCCAGCAGCGCTGGACTAGCGGGGGGGCTCTACGAGCAGTACTTC. This gives the protein CASSAGLAGGLYEQYF.

This chain joins TRBV7-9 and TRBJ1-3; D is uncertain. CDR1 and CDR2 (germline): SEHNR, FQNEAQ (reference sequence). This CDR3 is built from 15 residues. Trimming removed 3 bases from V and 1 base from J, with 10 bases in between. CDR3 region: CASSLVAGSGNTIYF. The CDR3 nucleotides read TGTGCCAGCAGCTTGGTAGCGGGATCTGGAAACACCATATATTTT.

This clonotype appeared a few times. The chain links TRBV28 to TRBJ1-1; D is ambiguous. V was shortened by 4 bases and J by 0 bases, with 12 bases between the two germline ends. This CDR3 has 15 amino acids. Per germline, CDR1 MDHEN and CDR2 SYDVKM. The CDR3 sequence: CASSSSGNMNTEAFF. In DNA, the CDR3 is TGTGCCAGCAGTTCCAGCGGAAACATGAACACTGAAGCTTTCTTT.

There are many counts of this clonotype. V usage is TRBV7-6 and J usage is TRBJ2-3, with D uncertain. Looked up from germline, CDR1 is SGHVS and CDR2 is FNYEAQ. Trimming shortened V by 2 bases and J by 3 bases, and 6 bases separated the two germline ends. CDR3 size: 13 residues. The CDR3 spells CASSLIQTDTQYF. The CDR3 DNA reads as TGTGCCAGCAGCTTAATCCAGACAGATACGCAGTATTTT.

This rearrangement joins TRBV29-1 to TRBJ2-2; D remains unclear. The CDR3 is 11 residues long. Germline lookup yields CDR1 SQVTM and CDR2 ANQGSEA. Trimming cost V 7 bases and J 7 bases, with 10 bases left between them. The CDR3 sequence is CSASGSGELFF. The CDR3 DNA reads as TGCAGCGCCTCCGGTAGCGGGGAGCTGTTTTTT.

Concerning this clonotype itself: This sequence may be a read error, since a much larger clone differs from it by one base. The chain links TRBV12-3 or TRBV12-4 to TRBJ1-1; TRBD1 is a possible D gene (6 bases). This CDR3 spans 12 amino acids. The CDR3 nucleotides are TGTGCCAGCAGTTTCGGGGACACTGTAGCTTTCTTT. It translates to CASSFGDTVAFF.

The V and J genes are TRBV19 and TRBJ1-2; D remains ambiguous. Trimming cost V 3 bases and J 4 bases, with 18 bases left between them. This CDR3 has 16 amino acids. Germline lookup yields CDR1 LNHDA and CDR2 SQIVND (reference sequence). The CDR3 nucleotides read TGTGCCAGTAGTATTGGCTCGGGCCGCACCGTCTATGGCTACACCTTC. Translating gives CASSIGSGRTVYGYTF.

This clonotype occurred a few times. The chain combines TRBV19 with TRBJ1-5; D uncertain. This CDR3 region has 12 residues. V lost 2 bases and J 3 bases, leaving 2 bases between the germline ends. CDR1 and CDR2 (germline): LNHDA, SQIVND (reference sequence). The CDR3 loop reads CASSILNQPQHF. The CDR3 DNA sequence: TGTGCCAGTAGTATACTCAATCAGCCCCAGCATTTT.

This sequence joins TRBV2 and TRBJ2-7; maybe TRBD2 (6 bases). The V gene's germline CDR1 is SNHLY and CDR2 FYNNEI. The V end lost 8 bases, the J end lost 5 bases, and 13 bases lay between the germline ends. CDR3 length: 12 residues. The CDR3 reads CASGAGGHEQYF. The CDR3 DNA reads as TGTGCCAGCGGGGCAGGAGGGCACGAGCAGTACTTC. Full variable domain (remainder filled in from reference TRBV2 and TRBJ2-7): EPEVTQTPSHQVTQMGQEVILRCVPISNHLYFYWYRQILGQKVEFLVSFYNNEISEKSEIFDDQFSVERPDGSNFTLKIRSTKLEDSAMYFCASGAGGHEQYFGPGTRLTVT.

In its sample, this clonotype was seen many times. The CDR3 region has the DNA TGTGCCAGCAGCTTAGAAGTCGGGCAGGGGAGTAGCGGGGAGCTGTTTTTT. Encoded protein: CASSLEVGQGSSGELFF. The gene calls are TRBV7-6 and TRBJ2-2, with a weak D call TRBD1 (6 bases). Germline V lookup: CDR1 SGHVS, CDR2 FNYEAQ. This CDR3 region has 17 residues. V lost 1 base and J 7 bases, leaving 19 bases between the germline ends.

This clonotype was picked up many times. This chain links TRBV7-6 with TRBJ2-3; D remains unclear. V lost 7 bases and J 1 base, leaving 18 bases between the germline ends. Germline V gene lookup returns CDR1 SGHVS and CDR2 FNYEAQ. The CDR3 extends over 16 amino acids. CDR3 DNA sequence: TGTGCCAGCACGGAACAGATAACACAAGGCACAGATACGCAGTATTTT. Amino acid sequence: CASTEQITQGTDTQYF.

Ten or more counts support this clonotype. The V and J genes are TRBV6-2 or TRBV6-3 and TRBJ2-3; 7 bases are a match to TRBD2. Germline V gives CDR1 MNHEY, CDR2 SVGEGT. The V gene end was trimmed by 2 bases and the J gene end by 1 base; junction bases not matched to a gene: 9. The CDR3 runs to 17 residues. The CDR3 DNA is TGTGCCAGCAGTTACGGCGGGAGCACTATCCGCACAGATACGCAGTATTTT. It codes for CASSYGGSTIRTDTQYF.